The rows below give T cell receptor beta chains drawn from one sample of a study of identical twins. MiXCR, run by TCRdb on the 5' RACE reads, gives a single entry per CDR3 protein. The sample carries around 1.7 million distinct CDR3 sequences, around a third recorded once. Material for sequencing was cord blood. The receptor source for this set is a newborn girl in good health. Both conserved end residues are part of each CDR3. A D gene is named only where the DNA matches it firmly. Expanded clones are given a class, and other clones once, few, many or no size at all.

few | TRBJ1-1 | TRBV10-3 | NA | CAISENRMNTEAFF | TGTGCCATCAGTGAGAACAGAATGAACACTGAAGCTTTCTTT
NA | TRBJ1-4 | TRBV4-1 | NA | CASSQVSRVRGEKLFF | TGCGCCAGCAGCCAAGTATCCCGTGTCAGGGGTGAAAAACTGTTTTTT
NA | TRBJ2-5 | TRBV20-1 | NA | CSASGRTAQETQYF | TGCAGTGCTAGTGGGCGGACAGCCCAAGAGACCCAGTACTTC
NA | TRBJ1-6 | TRBV20-1 | NA | CSASRKNSPLHF | TGCAGTGCTAGTCGCAAGAATTCACCCCTCCACTTT
NA | TRBJ2-1 | TRBV15 | TRBD2 | CATSQPGLAAFNEQFF | TGTGCCACCAGCCAACCGGGACTAGCGGCCTTCAATGAGCAGTTCTTC
few | TRBJ2-7 | TRBV27 | NA | CASPDRWDYEQYF | TGTGCCAGCCCCGATCGTTGGGACTACGAGCAGTACTTC
few | TRBJ1-2 | TRBV24-1 | TRBD1 | CATSDPYTGGYGYTF | TGTGCCACCAGTGACCCTTATACAGGGGGCTATGGCTACACCTTC
NA | TRBJ2-1 | TRBV3-1 | NA | CASSQGGRRLLEQFF | TGTGCCAGCAGCCAAGGGGGGCGGAGACTACTTGAGCAGTTCTTC
few | TRBJ2-1 | TRBV12-3/TRBV12-4 | NA | CASSLRQSNEQFF | TGTGCCAGCAGTTTACGACAGTCCAATGAGCAGTTCTTC
few | TRBJ1-4 | TRBV28 | NA | CASSSNPTAGEKLFF | TGTGCCAGCAGTTCCAACCCGACAGCCGGTGAAAAACTGTTTTTT
NA | TRBJ2-1 | TRBV7-8 | NA | CASSLAGAYRPIYNEQFF | TGTGCCAGCAGCTTAGCGGGGGCGTACCGCCCCATCTACAATGAGCAGTTCTTC
NA | TRBJ1-2 | TRBV12-3/TRBV12-4 | TRBD1 | CASSFRQGTDGYTF | TGTGCCAGCAGTTTCCGGCAAGGGACAGATGGCTACACCTTC
NA | TRBJ1-1 | TRBV5-1 | NA | CASRPRPGNTEAFF | TGTGCCAGCAGACCTCGGCCGGGGAACACTGAAGCTTTCTTT
many | TRBJ2-1 | TRBV9 | NA | CASSVEGLAYNEQFF | TGTGCCAGCAGCGTAGAGGGACTGGCTTACAATGAGCAGTTCTTC
few | TRBJ1-1 | TRBV6-6 | NA | CASSGGSEAFF | TGTGCCAGCAGTGGAGGGTCTGAAGCTTTCTTT
few | TRBJ2-3 | TRBV14 | NA | CASSQELTADTQYF | TGTGCCAGCAGCCAAGAACTAACCGCGGATACGCAGTATTTT
NA | TRBJ2-7 | TRBV19 | TRBD2 | CASKASAGGSSYNEQYF | TGTGCCAGTAAGGCTTCCGCGGGGGGAAGCTCCTACAATGAGCAGTACTTC
NA | TRBJ2-7 | TRBV3-1 | TRBD1 | CASSQSGTGVKEQYF | TGTGCCAGCAGCCAATCGGGGACAGGGGTGAAGGAGCAGTACTTC
few | TRBJ2-1 | TRBV5-1 | TRBD2 | CASSLGRLAGVHNEQFF | TGCGCCAGCAGCTTGGGACGACTAGCGGGGGTCCACAATGAGCAGTTCTTC
few | TRBJ2-7 | TRBV20-1 | NA | CSAMDGYEQYF | TGCAGTGCTATGGACGGCTACGAGCAGTACTTC
NA | TRBJ2-7 | TRBV20-1 | TRBD2 | CSARIAGGLEQYF | TGCAGTGCTAGAATCGCGGGAGGTCTAGAGCAGTACTTC
many | TRBJ2-7 | TRBV27 | NA | CASSLTSRYEQYF | TGTGCCAGCAGTTTAACTAGCCGGTACGAGCAGTACTTC
NA | TRBJ1-4 | TRBV27 | TRBD1 | CASGPGQGTNEKLFF | TGTGCCAGCGGCCCCGGACAGGGGACGAATGAAAAACTGTTTTTT
NA | TRBJ1-2 | TRBV12-3/TRBV12-4 | NA | CASSFCGYTF | TGTGCCAGCAGTTTTTGTGGCTACACCTTC
NA | TRBJ2-3 | TRBV2 | TRBD2 | CAGSWRLAVTDTQYF | TGTGCCGGCAGTTGGCGGCTAGCGGTCACAGATACGCAGTATTTT
NA | TRBJ2-7 | TRBV27 | TRBD2 | CASRSLAGASYEQYF | TGTGCCAGCAGATCTCTAGCGGGAGCCTCCTACGAGCAGTACTTC
few | TRBJ2-1 | TRBV19 | TRBD1 | CASSIETGLNGGQFF | TGTGCCAGTAGTATAGAGACAGGGTTAAATGGAGGGCAGTTCTTC
few | TRBJ2-4 | TRBV20-1 | NA | CSARGPVFKNIQYF | TGCAGTGCTAGAGGCCCAGTGTTTAAAAACATTCAGTACTTC
few | TRBJ2-3 | TRBV9 | TRBD1 | CASSVTPTGGSDDTQYF | TGTGCCAGCAGCGTCACACCCACAGGGGGGTCGGATGATACGCAGTATTTT
NA | TRBJ2-4 | TRBV4-1 | NA | CASSQQRVQYF | TGCGCCAGCAGCCAACAACGAGTTCAGTACTTC
few | TRBJ1-6 | TRBV11-2 | NA | CASSLGTLSSYNSPLHF | TGTGCCAGCAGCTTAGGGACCCTGAGCTCCTATAATTCACCCCTCCACTTT
NA | TRBJ1-5 | TRBV11-3 | TRBD1 | CASSLDPGDRSKQPQHF | TGTGCCAGCAGCTTAGATCCGGGGGACAGGTCAAAACAGCCCCAGCATTTT
few | TRBJ2-7 | TRBV11-2 | TRBD1 | CASSLVPGTGSYEQYF | TGTGCCAGCAGCTTAGTCCCCGGGACAGGGAGCTACGAGCAGTACTTC